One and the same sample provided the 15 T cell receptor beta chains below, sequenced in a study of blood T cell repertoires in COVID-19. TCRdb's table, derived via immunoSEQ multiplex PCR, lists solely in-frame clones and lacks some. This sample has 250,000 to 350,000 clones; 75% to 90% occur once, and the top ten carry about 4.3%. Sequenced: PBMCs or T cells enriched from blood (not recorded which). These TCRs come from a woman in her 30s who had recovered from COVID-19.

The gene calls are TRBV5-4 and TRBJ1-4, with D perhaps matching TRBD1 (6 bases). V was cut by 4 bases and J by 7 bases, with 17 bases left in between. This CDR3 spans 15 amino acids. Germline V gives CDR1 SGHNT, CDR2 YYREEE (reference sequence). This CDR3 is CASSMKTGSFEKLFF. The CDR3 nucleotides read TGTGCCAGCAGCATGAAGACAGGTTCGTTTGAAAAACTGTTTTTT.

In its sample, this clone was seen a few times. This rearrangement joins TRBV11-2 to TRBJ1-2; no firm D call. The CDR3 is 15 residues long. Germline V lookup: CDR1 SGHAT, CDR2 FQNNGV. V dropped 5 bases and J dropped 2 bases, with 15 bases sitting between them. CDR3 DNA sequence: TGTGCCAGCAGCAACTGGGGTGGGAGCAACTATGGCTACACCTTC. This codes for CASSNWGGSNYGYTF.

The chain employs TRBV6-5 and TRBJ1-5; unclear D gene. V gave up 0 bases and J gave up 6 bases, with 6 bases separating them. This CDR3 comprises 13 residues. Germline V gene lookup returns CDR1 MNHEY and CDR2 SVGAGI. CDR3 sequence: CASSYSGAQPQHF. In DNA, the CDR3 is TGTGCCAGCAGTTACTCAGGAGCTCAGCCCCAGCATTTT.

The CDR3 here is CASSPGARKGNEAFF. The CDR3 DNA is TGTGCCAGCTCACCGGGGGCGCGTAAGGGCAATGAAGCTTTCTTT. The chain carries TRBV18 and TRBJ1-1; a possible D gene is TRBD1 (6 bases). Germline V lookup: CDR1 KGHSH, CDR2 LQKENI. This CDR3 is 15 amino acids long. With 3 bases removed from V and 7 bases from J, the gap between germline ends came to 18 bases.

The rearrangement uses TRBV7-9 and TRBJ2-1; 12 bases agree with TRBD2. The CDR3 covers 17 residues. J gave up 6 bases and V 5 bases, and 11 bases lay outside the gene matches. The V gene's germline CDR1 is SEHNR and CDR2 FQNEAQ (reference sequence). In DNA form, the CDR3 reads TGTGCCAGCAGCCCTCCGGCTCTAGCGGGAGGGAGCAATGAGCAGTTCTTC. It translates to CASSPPALAGGSNEQFF.

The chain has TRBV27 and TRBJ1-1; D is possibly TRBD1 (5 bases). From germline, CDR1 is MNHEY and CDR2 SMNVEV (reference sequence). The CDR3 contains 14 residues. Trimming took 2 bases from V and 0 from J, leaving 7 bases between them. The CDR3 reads CASSLGAVNTEAFF. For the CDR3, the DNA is TGTGCCAGCAGTTTAGGGGCGGTGAACACTGAAGCTTTCTTT.

CDR3 sequence: CASSPSLAGGQETQYF. CDR3 coding DNA: TGTGCCAGCTCACCCTCCCTAGCGGGGGGGCAAGAGACCCAGTACTTC. The gene calls are TRBV18 and TRBJ2-5; TRBD2 matches 12 bases. The CDR3 is made up of 16 amino acids. CDR1 and CDR2 (germline): KGHSH, LQKENI. After removal of 3 bases from V and 2 bases from J, the junction contained 4 bases not matched to a gene.

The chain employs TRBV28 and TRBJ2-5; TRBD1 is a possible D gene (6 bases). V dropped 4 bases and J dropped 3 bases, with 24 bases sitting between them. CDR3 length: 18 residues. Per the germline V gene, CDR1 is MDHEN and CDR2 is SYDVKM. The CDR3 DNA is TGTGCCAGCAGTTCCCTTATACGCACTTCACAGGGAAAAGAGACCCAGTACTTC. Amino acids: CASSSLIRTSQGKETQYF.

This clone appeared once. CDR3 nucleotide sequence: TGCAGCGTTGAAGAACAGGGAAAAGCTTTCTTT. Translated: CSVEEQGKAFF. The V call is TRBV29-1, the J call TRBJ1-1, with a possible D match to TRBD1 (6 bases). Trimming removed 0 bases at V and 9 bases at J, with 8 bases between. CDR1 SQVTM and CDR2 ANQGSEA come from the germline V gene. The CDR3 spans 11 residues.

The CDR3 protein is CASSLTGNEQYF. CDR3 DNA: TGCGCCAGCAGCTTGACAGGGAACGAGCAGTACTTC. The chain uses TRBV5-1 and TRBJ2-7; TRBD1 is a possible D gene (6 bases). Germline lookup yields CDR1 SGHRS and CDR2 YFSETQ. This CDR3 has 12 residues. Trimming stripped 1 base from V and 5 bases from J, with 7 bases between.

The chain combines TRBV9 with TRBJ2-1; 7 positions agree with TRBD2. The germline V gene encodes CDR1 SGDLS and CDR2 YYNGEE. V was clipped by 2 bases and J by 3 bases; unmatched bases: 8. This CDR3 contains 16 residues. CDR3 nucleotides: TGTGCCAGCAGCGTTGGGGGGGGACCGCACTACAATGAGCAGTTCTTC. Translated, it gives CASSVGGGPHYNEQFF.

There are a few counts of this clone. CDR3 protein: CASSGPGQGEETQYF. CDR3 coding DNA: TGTGCCAGCAGTGGGCCAGGACAAGGGGAAGAGACCCAGTACTTC. The chain joins TRBV2 to TRBJ2-5; D might be TRBD1 (5 bases). CDR1 and CDR2 (germline): SNHLY, FYNNEI. Trimming pared 4 bases from V and 3 bases from J, leaving 15 bases between. CDR3 length: 15 residues.

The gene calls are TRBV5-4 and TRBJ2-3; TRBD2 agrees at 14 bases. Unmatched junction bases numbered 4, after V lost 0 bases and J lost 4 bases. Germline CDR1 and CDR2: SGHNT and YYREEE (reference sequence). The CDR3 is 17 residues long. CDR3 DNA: TGTGCCAGCAGCTTGGGACTAGCGGGAGGGCCGTCAGATACGCAGTATTTT. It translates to CASSLGLAGGPSDTQYF.

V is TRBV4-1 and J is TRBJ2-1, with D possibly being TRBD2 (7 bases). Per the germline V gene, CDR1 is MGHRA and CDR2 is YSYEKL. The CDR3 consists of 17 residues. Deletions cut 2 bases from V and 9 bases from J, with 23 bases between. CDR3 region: CASSQPRRGGSAPEQFF. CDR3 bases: TGCGCCAGCAGCCAACCGAGAAGGGGGGGTTCCGCCCCTGAGCAGTTCTTC.

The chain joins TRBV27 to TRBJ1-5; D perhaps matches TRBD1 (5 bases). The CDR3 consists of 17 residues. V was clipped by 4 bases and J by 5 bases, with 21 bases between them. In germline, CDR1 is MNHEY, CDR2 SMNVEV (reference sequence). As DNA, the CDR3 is TGTGCCAGCAGTTCAGTTTGGCGGGGGTTAGAGGATCAGCCCCAGCATTTT. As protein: CASSSVWRGLEDQPQHF.